This entry is about one TCR beta chain. Its recognized antigen is unknown. No base quality values were provided; no much bigger clone lies one nucleotide off. This entry belongs to a study of cytomegalovirus exposure and HLA in healthy donors (dated by TCRdb to 2015 to 2018). About the study as a whole: According to an earlier analysis of 550 to 700 of the donors, about 170 million T cells yielded 117 million unique TCR beta sequences and 250 to 350 Gb of sequence data. Because of strong linkage in the cohort, four or five DR-DQ haplotypes were treated as single units for association and clustering. Roughly 300 gigabases of sequencing data and 80 million or so unique TCR sequences were included in an early release covering under 650 HLA-typed donors. On average, about 200,000 unique TCR beta nucleotide sequences were sequenced per donor among 350 to 400 genotyped donors of the cohort, with 15% to 20% of those sequences being non-productive. Using immunosequencing, the study profiled T cell repertoires from approximately 700 subjects and related those repertoires to cytomegalovirus serostatus. Both class I and class II loci were covered by HLA typing, at four-digit resolution. Donor age, sex, ethnicity and CMV serostatus were collected together with the repertoire data. The study aimed to test whether signatures of past pathogen exposure could be identified by cataloging public T cell receptors. Of the 398 genotyped donors, 75% to 85% were placed in the genetic ancestry cluster associated with self-reported Caucasian donors. To predict cytomegalovirus infection status, the study brought together high-throughput TCR immunosequencing, statistical association of individual TCRs with disease status, and machine learning. In addition to the first cohort of roughly 700 subjects, a separate validation cohort of 120 different subjects was used. In a later genetic analysis, genome-wide SNP genotypes for about three fifths of the roughly 670 donors were used, and that subset was treated as a discovery cohort. An earlier analysis of 500 to 750 of the donors applied high-throughput TCR beta sequencing to assess whether each TCR beta V gene segment acted as functional or pseudogenic. The later analysis used no new phenotypic data to find candidate immune exposures, relying instead on TCR beta sequences and their occurrence across donors. Typing coverage varied by locus: roughly 620-630 donors for A, B, C, DRB1 and DQB1; approximately 560 for DQA1; about 600 for DPA1; approximately 470 for DPB1. All discovery cohort repertoires had been generated using a single sequencing platform. A later analysis re-analyzed previously published TCR beta repertoires from 600 to 850 donors and added high-resolution HLA genotyping to study TCR occurrence patterns. Results the study describes overall, beyond this receptor: While some public TCRs were present in many individuals, most TCR sequences turned up only very rarely across donors. The study gave a list of about 170 TCR beta chains associated with cytomegalovirus. The cohort was sequenced for TCR beta chains only, and without alpha or paired-chain data the features that could be detected were limited. According to a later genetic analysis, donors in an Asian-associated ancestry cluster had fewer N-insertions in productive TCRs than the approximately 630-donor mean. In a later analysis, most CMV-associated TCR beta chains were found to appear HLA-restricted, with HLA associations seemingly driven largely by CMV exposure. According to a later analysis, TCR association rates differed among HLA loci, with DRB1 alleles showing the most associated TCRs and HLA-C alleles showing the fewest. Several of the top co-occurrence clusters appeared to be linked to parvovirus B19, influenza, CMV and Epstein-Barr virus, according to a later analysis. The classifier was reported to diagnose cytomegalovirus status with high specificity and sensitivity in both the original cohort and the validation cohort. For the cohort, immune exposure information was limited to CMV serostatus. In an earlier analysis of around 500 of the donors, most TCR beta V segments appeared in productive rearrangements about 90% or about 30% of the time, broadly matching IMGT annotations. A later analysis associated 15,000 or so TCR beta sequences with specific HLA alleles at a false discovery rate of 0.05. Because counts were too low, 15 or so rarely observed V segments, including chromosome 9 orphons, were excluded from the earlier analysis of roughly 580 of the donors. Linkage disequilibrium might explain the correlated functional status among segregating V segments, but an unknown experimental factor could not be excluded. When HLA alleles, especially DR and DQ, strongly co-occurred, attributing TCR associations to individual alleles was difficult. Because HLA typing was missing for some donors at each locus, association tests included only the typed subset. A cluster of highly shared sequence variants was judged likely to represent a technical artifact of the sequencing pipeline. The presence/absence analyses assumed that sequencing depth was roughly uniform across donors, and that assumption may not be true. In vitro tests confirmed that a few of the cytomegalovirus-associated TCR beta chains recognize cytomegalovirus antigens. Some IMGT-functional V segments, including TRBV6-2 and TRBV6-3, could not be distinguished by the 87-base-pair reads and were therefore excluded. In a later analysis, HLA-associated TCR beta chains showed more clonal expansion and lower generation probabilities than non-associated chains that were equally common. V-gene and J-gene trimming of TCR beta chains was associated with a missense DCLRE1C variant in a later genetic analysis, and the association was replicated in an independent cohort. A further reported finding was that TCR beta sequences accurately predicted the HLA-A and HLA-B alleles for most subjects in the first cohort. According to the authors, the approach could potentially be generalized to other disease states and immunological phenotypes.

The receptor library was made with the immunoSEQ multiplex PCR assay. A mixture of 60 forward primers for TCR Vbeta segments and 13 reverse primers for TCR Jbeta segments was used in the multiplex PCR. A multiplex PCR assay on genomic DNA amplified the CDR3 region of rearranged TCR beta genes. On the Illumina HiSeq System, the amplified TCR beta libraries were sequenced as 87-base-pair reads. The published analysis was carried out like this. Across the roughly 600 repertoires, a later analysis counted approximately 83 million unique TCR beta chains, around 11 million of which were shared by at least two donors. Raw reads were error-corrected and collapsed into unique sequences with a nearest-neighbor algorithm that merged closely related sequences to remove PCR and sequencing errors. To assign V, D and J gene segments, CDR3 sequences were aligned to IMGT reference sequences. Each retained sequence needed at least a six-nucleotide match to both a V gene segment and a J gene segment. Rearrangements were called productive when the CDR3 lacked stop codons and stayed in frame with V and J; all others were non-productive. CDR3 was defined by IMGT convention, running from the second conserved V-encoded cysteine to the conserved J-encoded phenylalanine. The earlier analysis of 500 to 750 of the donors excluded any sequence lacking an unambiguous match to a single V gene segment. In an earlier analysis of about 590 of the donors, a V segment was called functional when productive rearrangements were above 56.7%, and segregating when the standard deviation between donors exceeded 5%. To diagnose cytomegalovirus status from the catalog of TCR beta chain sequences, a statistical classification framework was built. In a later analysis, TCR nucleotide sequences were compared against IMGT/GENE-DB human TR gene sequences so that V and J genes could be assigned. In a later analysis, CDR3 sequences and most-parsimonious VDJ recombination scenarios were assigned using the TCRdist pipeline. In a later analysis, every TCR beta chain was defined by the combination of its CDR3 amino acid sequence and its V-gene family, and reads without a unique V-gene family were dropped. A later analysis removed 500 to 650 highly shared, low-generation-probability nucleotide sequences to deal with suspected cross-contamination and a sequencing artifact. A later analysis calculated a clonal expansion index for each public chain from normalized within-repertoire ranks of inferred template counts. Generation probabilities in a later analysis came from a VDJ recombination model fitted to out-of-frame rearrangements, and those results were checked against IGoR. A later analysis scored TCR-TCR, TCR-HLA and TCR-CMV co-occurrence with hypergeometric tests, applying a repertoire-size bias correction to TCR pairs. A later analysis estimated false discovery rates by permuting HLA or CMV assignments 20 times. In a later analysis, co-occurring TCRs were grouped using DBSCAN, with TCRdist sequence similarity added in when clustering inside HLA-allele-positive subsets. For co-occurrence clustering, repertoires with fewer than 30,000 or more than 120,000 public chains were excluded, along with four or five repertoires with anomalous nucleotide sharing. TCRdb's version of the immuneACCESS table is confined to in-frame rearrangements and falls short of the full clone set. An unresolved V gene accounts for under half of the shortfall where checked; the remainder is of unknown origin. V, J and clone size reflect that table, while D and trimming were determined from the DNA. The sample has 77,000 or so clones on record, 65% to 90% of them singletons. The ten biggest clones cover about 20% of the sample.

From the germline V gene, CDR1 is SGHRS and CDR2 is YFSETQ. The CDR3 goes from the cysteine to the phenylalanine over 13 residues. Left in the record is the CDR3 DNA by itself, 39 bases read in frame from the first base. Trimming at the junction amounts to 2 bases on V and 3 bases on J, and the germline ends lie 6 bases apart. The cohort was made up of 500 to 850 healthy bone marrow donors. All cohort members were sampled while nominally healthy, although unrecorded immune exposures were likely present. The donor tested CMV seropositive and was one of the 289 seropositive cohort members. A peripheral blood sample was provided by each donor, and peripheral blood mononuclear cells were used for TCR beta sequencing. The Qiagen DNeasy Blood Extraction Kit was used to extract genomic DNA from the blood cell samples.

Sequenced sample: PBMCs. The source is a man in his 70s in good health and CMV-seropositive. The rearrangement joined TRBV5-1 to TRBJ1-5; no D gene can be assigned with confidence. The CDR3 amino acid sequence is: CASSFEPNQPQHF. The nucleotide sequence reads TGCGCCAGCAGCTTTGAGCCCAATCAGCCCCAGCATTTT.